There are many counts of the clone carrying this TCR beta chain. Both TRBC1 and TRBC2 were covered by a beta constant-region primer of two equimolar oligonucleotides. TCRdb called the UMI-ligation and nested PCR reads again in MiXCR, with one record for every CDR3 protein. This table has about 85,000 distinct CDR3 sequences, over 10% appearing once. The data were obtained in a study of naive and memory T cell subsets. Trimming shortened V by 2 bases and J by 1 base, and 7 bases separated the two germline ends. The germline V gene encodes CDR1 KGHSH and CDR2 LQKENI. CDR3 size: 14 residues. The specimen was central memory CD4+ T cells from blood. The sequence came from a human donor in good health. This chain links TRBV18 with TRBJ2-3; D not resolved. The CDR3 coding sequence is TGTGCCAGCTCACCAGGTCTCGGCACAGATACGCAGTATTTT. Translated, it gives CASSPGLGTDTQYF. Using reference TRBV18 and TRBJ2-3 for the parts outside the CDR3, the full variable domain is NAGVMQNPRHLVRRRGQEARLRCSPMKGHSHVYWYRQLPEEGLKFMVYLQKENIIDESGMPKERFSAEFPKEGPSILRIQQVVRGDSAAYFCASSPGLGTDTQYFGPGTRLTVL.